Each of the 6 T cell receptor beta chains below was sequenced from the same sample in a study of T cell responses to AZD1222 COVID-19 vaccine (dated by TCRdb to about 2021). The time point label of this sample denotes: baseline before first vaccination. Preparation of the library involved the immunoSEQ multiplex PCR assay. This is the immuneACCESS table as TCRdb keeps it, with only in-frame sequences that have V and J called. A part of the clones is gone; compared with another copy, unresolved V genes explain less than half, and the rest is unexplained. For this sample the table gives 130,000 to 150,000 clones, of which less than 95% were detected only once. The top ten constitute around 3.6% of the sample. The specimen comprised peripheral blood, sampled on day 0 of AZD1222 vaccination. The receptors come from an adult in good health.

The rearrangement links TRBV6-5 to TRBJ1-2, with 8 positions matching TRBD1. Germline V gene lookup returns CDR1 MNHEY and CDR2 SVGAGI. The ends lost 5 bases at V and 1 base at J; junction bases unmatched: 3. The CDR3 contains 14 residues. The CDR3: CASSRTGNNYGYTF. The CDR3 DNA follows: TGTGCCAGCAGTCGGACAGGGAATAACTATGGCTACACCTTC.

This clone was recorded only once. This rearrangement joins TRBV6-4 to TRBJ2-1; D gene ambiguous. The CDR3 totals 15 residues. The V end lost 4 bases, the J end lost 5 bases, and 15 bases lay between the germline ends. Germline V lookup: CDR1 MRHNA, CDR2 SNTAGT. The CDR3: CASSVLLPVDNEQFF. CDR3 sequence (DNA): TGTGCCAGCAGTGTCTTACTCCCCGTGGACAATGAGCAGTTCTTC.

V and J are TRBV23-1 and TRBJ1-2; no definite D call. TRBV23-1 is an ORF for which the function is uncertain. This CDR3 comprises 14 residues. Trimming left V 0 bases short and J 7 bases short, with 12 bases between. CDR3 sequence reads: CASSQSGWVFGYTF. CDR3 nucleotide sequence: TGCGCCAGCAGTCAATCGGGGTGGGTGTTTGGCTACACCTTC.

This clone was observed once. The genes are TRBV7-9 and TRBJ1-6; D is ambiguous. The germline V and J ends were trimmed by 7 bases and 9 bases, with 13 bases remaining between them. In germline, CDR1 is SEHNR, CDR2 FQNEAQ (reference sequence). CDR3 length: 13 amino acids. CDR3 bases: TGTGCCAGCACCCCGATGACCCTTTCACCCCTCCACTTT. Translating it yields CASTPMTLSPLHF.

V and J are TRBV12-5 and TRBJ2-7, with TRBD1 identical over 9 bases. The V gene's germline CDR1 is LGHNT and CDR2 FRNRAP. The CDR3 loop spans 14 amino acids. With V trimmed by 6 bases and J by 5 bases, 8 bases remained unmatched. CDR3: CASGGEDRGNEQYF. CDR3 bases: TGTGCTAGTGGAGGGGAGGACAGGGGTAACGAGCAGTACTTC.

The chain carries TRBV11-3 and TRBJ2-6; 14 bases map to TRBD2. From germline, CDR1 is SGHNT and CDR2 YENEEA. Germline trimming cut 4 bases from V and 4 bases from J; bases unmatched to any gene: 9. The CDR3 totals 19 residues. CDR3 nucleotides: TGTGCCAGCAGCTCAATTGGACTAGCGGGGGGTTTAGGGGCCAACGTCCTGACTTTC. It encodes CASSSIGLAGGLGANVLTF.